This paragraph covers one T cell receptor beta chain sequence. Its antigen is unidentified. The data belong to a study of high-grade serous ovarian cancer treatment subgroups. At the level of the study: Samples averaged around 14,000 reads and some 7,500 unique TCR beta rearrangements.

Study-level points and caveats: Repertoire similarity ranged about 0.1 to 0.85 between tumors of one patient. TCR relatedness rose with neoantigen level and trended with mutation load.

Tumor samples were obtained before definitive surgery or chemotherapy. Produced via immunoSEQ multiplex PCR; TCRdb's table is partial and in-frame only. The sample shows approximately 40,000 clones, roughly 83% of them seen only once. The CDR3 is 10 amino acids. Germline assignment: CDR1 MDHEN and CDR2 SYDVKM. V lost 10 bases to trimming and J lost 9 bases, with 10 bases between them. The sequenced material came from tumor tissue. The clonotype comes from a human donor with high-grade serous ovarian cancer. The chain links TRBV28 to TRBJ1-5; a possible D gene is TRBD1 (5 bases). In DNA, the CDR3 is TGTGCCACCTCAAGGGGGCCCCAGCATTTT. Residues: CATSRGPQHF.